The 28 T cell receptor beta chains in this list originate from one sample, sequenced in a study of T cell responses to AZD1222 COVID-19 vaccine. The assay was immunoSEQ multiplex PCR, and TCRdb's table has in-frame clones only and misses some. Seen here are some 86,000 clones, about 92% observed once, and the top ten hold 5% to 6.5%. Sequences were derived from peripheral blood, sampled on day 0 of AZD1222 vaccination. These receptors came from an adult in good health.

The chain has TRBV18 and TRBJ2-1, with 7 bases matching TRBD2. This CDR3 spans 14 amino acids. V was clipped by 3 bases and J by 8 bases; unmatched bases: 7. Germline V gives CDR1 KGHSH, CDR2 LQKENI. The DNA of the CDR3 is TGTGCCAGCTCACCCCTGACTAGCCGGGATGAGCAGTTCTTC. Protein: CASSPLTSRDEQFF.

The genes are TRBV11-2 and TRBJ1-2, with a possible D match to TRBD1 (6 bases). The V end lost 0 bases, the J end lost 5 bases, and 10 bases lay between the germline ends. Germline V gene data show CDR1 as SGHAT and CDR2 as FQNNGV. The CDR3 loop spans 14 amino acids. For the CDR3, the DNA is TGTGCCAGCAGCTTAGAGACAGGCGGGTATGGCTACACCTTC. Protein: CASSLETGGYGYTF.

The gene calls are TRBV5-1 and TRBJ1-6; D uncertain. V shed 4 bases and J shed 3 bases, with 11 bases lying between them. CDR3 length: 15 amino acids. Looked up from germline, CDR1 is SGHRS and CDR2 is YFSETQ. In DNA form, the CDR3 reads TGCGCCAGCAGCATTCGGGCTAACTATAATTCACCCCTCCACTTT. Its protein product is CASSIRANYNSPLHF.

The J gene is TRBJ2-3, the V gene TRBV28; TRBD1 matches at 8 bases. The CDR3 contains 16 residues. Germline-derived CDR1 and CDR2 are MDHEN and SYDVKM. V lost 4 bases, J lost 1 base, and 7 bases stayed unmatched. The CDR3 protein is CASSSPTGEGTDTQYF. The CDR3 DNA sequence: TGTGCCAGCAGTTCCCCGACAGGGGAAGGCACAGATACGCAGTATTTT.

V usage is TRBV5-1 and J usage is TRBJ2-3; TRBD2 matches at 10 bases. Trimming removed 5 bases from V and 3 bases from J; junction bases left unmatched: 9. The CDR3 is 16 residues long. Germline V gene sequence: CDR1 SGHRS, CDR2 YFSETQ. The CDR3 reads CASSTPSGSRTDTQYF. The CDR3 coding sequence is TGCGCCAGCAGTACTCCTAGCGGGAGCAGGACAGATACGCAGTATTTT.

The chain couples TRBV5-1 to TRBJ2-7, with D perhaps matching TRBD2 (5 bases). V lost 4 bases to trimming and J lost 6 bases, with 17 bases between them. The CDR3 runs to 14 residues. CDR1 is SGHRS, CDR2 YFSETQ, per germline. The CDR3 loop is CASSLGSGVGEQYF. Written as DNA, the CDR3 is TGCGCCAGCAGCCTCGGGTCCGGGGTGGGCGAGCAGTACTTC.

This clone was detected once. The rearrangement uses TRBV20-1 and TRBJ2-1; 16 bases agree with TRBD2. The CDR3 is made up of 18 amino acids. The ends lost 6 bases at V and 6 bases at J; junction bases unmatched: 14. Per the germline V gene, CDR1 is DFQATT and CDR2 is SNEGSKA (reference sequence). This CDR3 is CSASRGLAGGIESNEQFF. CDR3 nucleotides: TGCAGTGCCAGTCGGGGACTAGCGGGAGGGATAGAGTCCAATGAGCAGTTCTTC.

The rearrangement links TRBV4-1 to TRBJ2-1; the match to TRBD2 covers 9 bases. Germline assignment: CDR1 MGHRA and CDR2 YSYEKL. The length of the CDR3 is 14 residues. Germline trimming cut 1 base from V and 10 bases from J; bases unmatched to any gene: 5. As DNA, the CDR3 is TGCGCCAGCAGCCAAGGTGGGACTAGCAGCGAGCAGTTCTTC. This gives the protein CASSQGGTSSEQFF.

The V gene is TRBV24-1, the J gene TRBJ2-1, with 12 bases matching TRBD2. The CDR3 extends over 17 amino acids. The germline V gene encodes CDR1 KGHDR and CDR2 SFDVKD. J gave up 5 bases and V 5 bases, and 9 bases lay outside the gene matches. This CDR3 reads CATSGPTSGSSHNEQFF. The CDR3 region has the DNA TGTGCCACCAGTGGGCCGACTAGCGGGAGTTCCCACAATGAGCAGTTCTTC.

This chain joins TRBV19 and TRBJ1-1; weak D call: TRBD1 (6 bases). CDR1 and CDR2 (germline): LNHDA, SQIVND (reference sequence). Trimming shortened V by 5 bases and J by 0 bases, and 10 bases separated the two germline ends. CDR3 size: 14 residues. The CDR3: CASSYRAMNTEAFF. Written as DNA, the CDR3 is TGTGCCAGTAGTTACAGGGCTATGAACACTGAAGCTTTCTTT.

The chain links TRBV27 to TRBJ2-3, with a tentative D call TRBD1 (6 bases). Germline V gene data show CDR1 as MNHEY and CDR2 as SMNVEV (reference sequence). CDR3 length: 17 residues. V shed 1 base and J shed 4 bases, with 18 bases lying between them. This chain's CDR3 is CASSLLQGLTGADTQYF. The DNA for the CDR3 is TGTGCCAGCAGTTTATTGCAGGGGTTGACTGGCGCAGATACGCAGTATTTT.

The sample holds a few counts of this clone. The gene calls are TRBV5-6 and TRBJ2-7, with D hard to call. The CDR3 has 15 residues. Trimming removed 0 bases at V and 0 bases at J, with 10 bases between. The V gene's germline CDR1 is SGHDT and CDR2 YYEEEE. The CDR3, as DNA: TGTGCCAGCAGCTTGGTTGGCCAGAGCTCCTACGAGCAGTACTTC. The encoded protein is CASSLVGQSSYEQYF.

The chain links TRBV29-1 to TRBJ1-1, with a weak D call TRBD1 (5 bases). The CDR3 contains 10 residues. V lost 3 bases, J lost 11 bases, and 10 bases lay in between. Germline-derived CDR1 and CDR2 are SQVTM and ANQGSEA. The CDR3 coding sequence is TGCAGCGTTGAGGGAGGGGAGGCTTTCTTT. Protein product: CSVEGGEAFF.

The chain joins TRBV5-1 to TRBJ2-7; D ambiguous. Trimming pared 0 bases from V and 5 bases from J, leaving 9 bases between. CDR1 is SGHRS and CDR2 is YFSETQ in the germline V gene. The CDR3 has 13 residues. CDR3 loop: CASSLGRVDEQYF. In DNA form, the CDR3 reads TGCGCCAGCAGCTTGGGTAGGGTTGACGAGCAGTACTTC.

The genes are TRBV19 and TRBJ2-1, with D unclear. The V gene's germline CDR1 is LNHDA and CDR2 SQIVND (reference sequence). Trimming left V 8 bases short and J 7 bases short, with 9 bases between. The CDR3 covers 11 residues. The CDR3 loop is CASVGENEQFF. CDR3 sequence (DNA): TGTGCCAGTGTCGGAGAGAATGAGCAGTTCTTC.

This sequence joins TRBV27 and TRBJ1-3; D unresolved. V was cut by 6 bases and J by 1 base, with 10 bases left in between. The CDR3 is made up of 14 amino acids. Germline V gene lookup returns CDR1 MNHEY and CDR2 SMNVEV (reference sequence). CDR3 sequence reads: CASSPRVSGNTIYF. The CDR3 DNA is TGTGCCAGCAGCCCGAGGGTTTCTGGAAACACCATATATTTT.

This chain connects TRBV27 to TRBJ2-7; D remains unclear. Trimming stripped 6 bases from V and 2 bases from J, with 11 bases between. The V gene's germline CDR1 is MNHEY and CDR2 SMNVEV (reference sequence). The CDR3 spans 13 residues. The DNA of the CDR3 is TGTGCCAGCAGCCACCGCGGACCCTACGAGCAGTACTTC. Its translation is CASSHRGPYEQYF.

The CDR3 coding sequence is TGCGCCAGCAGCCCAGGGACAGGGGCCTCCTACGAGCAGTACTTC. This translates into CASSPGTGASYEQYF. This sequence joins TRBV5-1 and TRBJ2-7; TRBD1 matches at 10 bases. There are 15 residues in the CDR3. Germline V gives CDR1 SGHRS, CDR2 YFSETQ. V lost 4 bases, J lost 0 bases, and 4 bases stayed unmatched.

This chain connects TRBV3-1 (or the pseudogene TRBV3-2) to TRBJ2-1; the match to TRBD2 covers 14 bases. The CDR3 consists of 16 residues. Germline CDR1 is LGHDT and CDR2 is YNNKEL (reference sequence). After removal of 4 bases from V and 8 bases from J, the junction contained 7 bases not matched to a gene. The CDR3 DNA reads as TGTGCCAGCAGCCCGGGGACTAGCGGGAGAGTGGATGAGCAGTTCTTC. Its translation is CASSPGTSGRVDEQFF.

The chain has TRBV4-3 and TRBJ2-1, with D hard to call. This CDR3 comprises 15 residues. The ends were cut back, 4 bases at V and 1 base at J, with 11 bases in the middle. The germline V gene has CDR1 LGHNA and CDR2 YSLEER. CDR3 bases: TGCGCCAGCAGCCTTGGGCGGTCGTCCTACAATGAGCAGTTCTTC. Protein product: CASSLGRSSYNEQFF.

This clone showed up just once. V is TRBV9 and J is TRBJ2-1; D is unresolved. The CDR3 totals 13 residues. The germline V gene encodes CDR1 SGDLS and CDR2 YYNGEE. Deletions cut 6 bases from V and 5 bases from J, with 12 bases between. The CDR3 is CASTEPANNEQFF. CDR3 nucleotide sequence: TGTGCCAGCACAGAACCGGCGAACAATGAGCAGTTCTTC.

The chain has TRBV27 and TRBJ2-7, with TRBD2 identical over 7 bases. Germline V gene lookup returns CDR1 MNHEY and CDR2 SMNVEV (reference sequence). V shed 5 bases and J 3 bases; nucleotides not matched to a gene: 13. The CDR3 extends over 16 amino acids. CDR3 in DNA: TGTGCCAGCAGTCGGGGATCAGGGAGGGCGGTCTACGAGCAGTACTTC. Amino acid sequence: CASSRGSGRAVYEQYF.

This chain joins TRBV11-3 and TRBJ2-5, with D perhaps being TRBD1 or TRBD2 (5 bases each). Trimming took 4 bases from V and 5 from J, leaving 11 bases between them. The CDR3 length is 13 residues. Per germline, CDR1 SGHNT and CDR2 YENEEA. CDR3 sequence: CASSWGRSETQYF. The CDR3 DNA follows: TGTGCCAGCAGCTGGGGACGGTCGGAGACCCAGTACTTC.

CDR3 DNA sequence: TGTGCCAGCAGTTCCCCCCTCATTTTCATTCCCCAACCCCAAGAGACCCAGTACTTC. This codes for CASSSPLIFIPQPQETQYF. The chain employs TRBV28 and TRBJ2-5; D uncertain. The CDR3 has 19 residues. Trimming left V 4 bases short and J 1 base short, with 25 bases between. In germline, CDR1 is MDHEN, CDR2 SYDVKM.

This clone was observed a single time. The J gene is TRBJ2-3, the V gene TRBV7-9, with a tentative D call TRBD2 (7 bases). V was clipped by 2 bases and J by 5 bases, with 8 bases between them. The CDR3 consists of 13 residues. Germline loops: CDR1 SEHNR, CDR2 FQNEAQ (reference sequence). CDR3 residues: CASSLRGGDTQYF. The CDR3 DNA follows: TGTGCCAGCAGCTTAAGGGGGGGAGATACGCAGTATTTT.

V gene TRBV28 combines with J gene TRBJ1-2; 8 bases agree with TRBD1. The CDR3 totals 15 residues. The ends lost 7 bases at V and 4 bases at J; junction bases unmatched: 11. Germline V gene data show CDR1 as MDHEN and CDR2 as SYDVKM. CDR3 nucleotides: TGTGCCAGCAACTCCCCCAGGACAGGGCCCTATGGCTACACCTTC. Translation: CASNSPRTGPYGYTF.

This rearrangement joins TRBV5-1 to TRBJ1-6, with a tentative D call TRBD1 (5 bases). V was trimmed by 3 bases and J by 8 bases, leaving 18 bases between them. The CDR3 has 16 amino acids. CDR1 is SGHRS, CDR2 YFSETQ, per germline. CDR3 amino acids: CASSWTGTPPHSPLHF. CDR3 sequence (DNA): TGCGCCAGCAGCTGGACCGGGACTCCTCCGCATTCACCCCTCCACTTT.

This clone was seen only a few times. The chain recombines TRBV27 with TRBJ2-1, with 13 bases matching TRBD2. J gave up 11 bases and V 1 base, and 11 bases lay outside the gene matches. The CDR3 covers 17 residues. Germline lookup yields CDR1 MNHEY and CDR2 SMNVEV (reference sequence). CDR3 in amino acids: CASSLLAGTSGTPKQFF. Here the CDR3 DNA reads TGTGCCAGCAGTTTATTGGCCGGGACTAGCGGGACCCCGAAGCAGTTCTTC.